By its share, the clone carrying this TCR beta chain is medium-sized. No antigen is known for it. The V segment lost 5 bases and the J segment 12 bases; nucleotides outside the gene matches: 5. The length of the CDR3 is 13 residues. The V gene's germline CDR1 is SGHAT and CDR2 FQNNGV. Some clones are missing from TCRdb's copy, which holds only in-frame ones; the method was immunoSEQ multiplex PCR. Of about 100,000 clones in the sample, about 89% are singletons; the top ten hold 6.5% to 10%. This record comes from a study of T cell responses to AZD1222 COVID-19 vaccine. Study-wide points: Per reports, nearly half of all spike-specific TCRs target regions that are unmutated in variants. After the peak T cell response, and only then, were repertoires sampled.

V usage is TRBV11-2 and J usage is TRBJ2-1; 12 bases agree with TRBD2. This TCR was recovered from an adult who received the AZD1222 COVID-19 vaccine. The material was peripheral blood, obtained 28 days after the second AZD1222 dose. The CDR3 region has the DNA TGTGCCAGCAGCCTGACTAGCGGGAGAATGCAGTTCTTC. Translated, it gives CASSLTSGRMQFF.